This TCR beta chain was identified in a study of blood T cell repertoires in COVID-19 (dated by TCRdb to 2020 to 2022). With respect to the entire study: Samples covering the acute and convalescent phases of COVID-19 were provided by collaborators in the United States, Italy and Spain. The samples were drawn from the first 160 participants of the ongoing ImmuneRACE study and from over 950 subjects provided by 6 global collaborators. Deeply sampled blood TCRbeta repertoires from subjects exposed to, actively infected with, or recovered from COVID-19 were included in the dataset. HLA class I and class II types, where available, came from metadata supplied by the sample provider rather than from assay-based typing. The prospective study material was composed of cDNA or gDNA derived from T cells, B-cell-depleted T cells, or PBMCs. Nearly every sample came with metadata listing a de-identified subject ID, COVID-19 status, age in years and sex. The repertoires were released in a freely available public database intended as a resource for research on the immune response to SARS-CoV-2. What the study reported, not specific to this receptor: The quantity of clinical and demographic metadata differed by source and by participant and was supplied without curation.

In this sample, this clone turned up a few times. What this receptor recognizes is not known. The input lacks base qualities; no much larger clone sits a single base away. V was cut back by 6 bases and J by 6 bases, leaving a gap of 9 bases between them. CDR1 and CDR2 are read off the germline V gene (reference sequence) as DFQATT and SNEGSKA. From the cysteine through the phenylalanine, the CDR3 covers 11 amino acids. Only the CDR3 DNA is retained, 33 bases long and in frame from the first base. TCRbeta CDR3 regions were amplified from genomic DNA using the immunoSEQ Assay, a bias-controlled multiplex PCR. Per the original workflow: Nucleated cell counts per sample were estimated from amplification of reference gene primers within the assay. Sequence reads were collapsed and filtered to measure the absolute abundance of every unique TCRbeta CDR3 rearrangement. Productive Simpson clonality was computed per sample as the square root of Simpson's diversity index over productive rearrangements. TCRdb carries this immuneACCESS record with in-frame sequences only. Its versions omit some clonotypes, under half of them owing to an unresolved V gene in the studies checked, with the rest unexplained. That table gives V, J and clone size, and the DNA gave D and trimming. The sample table shows some 60,000 clones, and about 87% are seen once. 6% to 8% of the sample lies in the top ten.

Whole blood was collected in K2EDTA tubes by collaborating institutions according to the institutions' own protocols. For TCRbeta analysis, collaborators shipped samples in one of three forms: frozen whole blood, isolated PBMCs, or DNA extracted from either of those sample types. This clonotype was sampled from a human donor with active COVID-19. The donor label of this sample is uncertain. The chain is assembled from TRBV20-1 and TRBJ1-5, and TRBD1 may be the D gene, going by 6 matching bases. Sequencing was done on a sample of peripheral blood. CDR3 protein: CSAAGVQPQHF. The DNA sequence is TGCAGTGCGGCAGGGGTTCAGCCCCAGCATTTT.